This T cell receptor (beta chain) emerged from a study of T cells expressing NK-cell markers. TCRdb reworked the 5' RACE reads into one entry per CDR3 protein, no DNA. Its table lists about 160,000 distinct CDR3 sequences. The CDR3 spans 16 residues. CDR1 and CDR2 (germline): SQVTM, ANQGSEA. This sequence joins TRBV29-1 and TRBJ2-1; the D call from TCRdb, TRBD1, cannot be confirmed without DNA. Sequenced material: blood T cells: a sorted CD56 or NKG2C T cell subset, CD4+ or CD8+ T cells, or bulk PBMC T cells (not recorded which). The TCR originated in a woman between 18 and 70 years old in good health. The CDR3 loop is CSVEDAGGQLYNEQFF.